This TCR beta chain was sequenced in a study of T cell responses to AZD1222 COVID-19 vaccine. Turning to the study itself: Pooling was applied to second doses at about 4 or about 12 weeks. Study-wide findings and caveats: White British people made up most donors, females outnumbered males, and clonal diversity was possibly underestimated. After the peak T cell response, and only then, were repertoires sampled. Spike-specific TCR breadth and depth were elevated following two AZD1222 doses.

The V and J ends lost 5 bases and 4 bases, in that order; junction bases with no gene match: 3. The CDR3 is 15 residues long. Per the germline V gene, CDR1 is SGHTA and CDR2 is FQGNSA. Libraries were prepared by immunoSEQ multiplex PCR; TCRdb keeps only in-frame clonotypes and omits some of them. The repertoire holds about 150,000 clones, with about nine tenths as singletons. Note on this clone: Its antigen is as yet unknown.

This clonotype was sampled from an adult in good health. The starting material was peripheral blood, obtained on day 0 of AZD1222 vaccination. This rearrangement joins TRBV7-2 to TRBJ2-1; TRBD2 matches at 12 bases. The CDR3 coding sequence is TGTGCCAGCAGCCTCCTAGCGGGAGGGTACAATGAGCAGTTCTTC. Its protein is CASSLLAGGYNEQFF.